This T cell receptor (beta chain) was documented in a study of T cells in Graves' hyperthyroidism and ophthalmopathy. TCR beta CDR3 sequences were amplified from RNA transcripts. When the TCR CDR3 underwent first-round RT-PCR, the HTBI primer set was used. MiXCR was run by TCRdb on the multiplex PCR reads, yielding one entry per CDR3 protein. The table shows about 740,000 distinct CDR3 sequences, with around 15% occurring only once. CDR1 DFQATT and CDR2 SNEGSKA come from the germline V gene (reference sequence). The CDR3 loop spans 15 amino acids. Trimming removed 0 bases at V and 2 bases at J, with 14 bases between.

This TCR derives from a woman between 18 and 29 years old with Graves' hyperthyroidism. The material sequenced was blood. V is TRBV20-1 and J is TRBJ2-7; no definite D call. In nucleotides, the CDR3 is TGCAGTGCTAGAGATCCTGGTAAAGGAGCCTACGAGCAGTACTTC. This gives the protein CSARDPGKGAYEQYF.